The 4 T cell receptor beta chains below were found in one sample sequenced in a study of CD8+CD57+ T cells in acquired aplastic anemia. CD8+CD57+ cell expansion, shown by flow cytometry, had occurred in the patients selected for sequencing. Genomic DNA, serving as template, underwent TCR beta VDJ and CDR3 profiling. Each CDR3 protein is one row after TCRdb ran MiXCR on the reads. The repertoire holds roughly 98,000 distinct CDR3 sequences, with around 70% as singletons. Sequenced material: sorted CD4+, CD8+, or CD8+CD57+ T cells (not recorded which) from PBMCs. The source is a human donor with aplastic anemia.

This clonotype was seen more than once but under ten times. The CDR3 protein is CASSLRAESQPQHF. The CDR3 DNA is TGTGCCAGCAGTCTCAGGGCCGAAAGTCAGCCCCAGCATTTT. The J gene is TRBJ1-5, the V gene TRBV2, with D possibly TRBD1 on 5 matching bases. The germline gives CDR1 SNHLY, CDR2 FYNNEI. The CDR3 covers 14 residues. V shed 5 bases and J shed 6 bases, with 14 bases lying between them.

In this sample, this clonotype turned up many times. This rearrangement joins TRBV29-1 to TRBJ2-7; 10 bases are shared with TRBD1. The CDR3 spans 14 residues. V lost 3 bases, J lost 4 bases, and 6 bases stayed unmatched. The germline gives CDR1 SQVTM, CDR2 ANQGSEA. The chain's CDR3 is CSVEKGDRGYEQYF. Here the CDR3 DNA reads TGCAGCGTTGAGAAGGGGGACAGGGGTTACGAGCAGTACTTC.

This chain links TRBV29-1 with TRBJ1-2, with D perhaps TRBD1 (5 bases). The germline gives CDR1 SQVTM, CDR2 ANQGSEA. V lost 1 base and J lost 8, with 8 bases in between. The CDR3 runs 11 residues. CDR3 loop: CSVEGGVGYTF. The CDR3 DNA is TGCAGCGTTGAAGGGGGCGTAGGCTACACCTTC.

This clonotype occurred a few times. The chain combines TRBV24-1 with TRBJ1-5; D is unclear. The V and J ends lost 4 bases and 4 bases respectively, with 7 bases between them. Germline assignment: CDR1 KGHDR and CDR2 SFDVKD. This CDR3 comprises 13 residues. CDR3 protein: CATSEGKNQPQHF. The CDR3 DNA reads as TGTGCCACCAGTGAGGGAAAGAATCAGCCCCAGCATTTT.